This T cell receptor (beta chain) was found in a study of T cells in Graves' hyperthyroidism and ophthalmopathy. Only a few counts were recorded for this clonotype. Researchers took RNA transcripts and amplified the TCR beta CDR3 regions from them. HTBI primers were employed in a first-round RT-PCR of the TCR CDR3. TCRdb ran MiXCR on the multiplex PCR reads and lists one entry per CDR3 protein. The sample lists roughly 500,000 distinct CDR3 sequences; under 60% were seen once. The germline V gene has CDR1 LNHNV and CDR2 YYDKDF (reference sequence). This CDR3 spans 15 amino acids. V dropped 5 bases and J dropped 4; count of bases not matched to a gene: 6.

Sequences were obtained from peripheral blood or thyroid tissue (not recorded which). The source is an adult woman with Graves' disease, either hyperthyroidism or ophthalmopathy (not recorded which). The chain uses TRBV15 and TRBJ1-5; 9 nucleotides agree with TRBD1. CDR3 in amino acids: CATSQDRGTNQPQHF. DNA for the CDR3: TGTGCCACCAGCCAAGACAGGGGGACAAATCAGCCCCAGCATTTT.